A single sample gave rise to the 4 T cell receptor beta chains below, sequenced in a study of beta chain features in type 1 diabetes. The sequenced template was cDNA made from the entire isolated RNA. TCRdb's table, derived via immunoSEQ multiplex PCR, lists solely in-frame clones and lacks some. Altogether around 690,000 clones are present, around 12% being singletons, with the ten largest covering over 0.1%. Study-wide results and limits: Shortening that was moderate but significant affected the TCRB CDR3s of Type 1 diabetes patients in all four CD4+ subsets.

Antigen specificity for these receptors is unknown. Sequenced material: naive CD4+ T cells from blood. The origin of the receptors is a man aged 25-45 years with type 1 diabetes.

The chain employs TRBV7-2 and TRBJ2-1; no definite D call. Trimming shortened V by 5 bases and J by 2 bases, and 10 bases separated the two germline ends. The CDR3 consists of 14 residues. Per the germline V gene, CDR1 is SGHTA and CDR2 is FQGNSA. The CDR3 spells CASSPRTTYNEQFF. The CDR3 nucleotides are TGTGCCAGCAGCCCTCGGACGACCTACAATGAGCAGTTCTTC.

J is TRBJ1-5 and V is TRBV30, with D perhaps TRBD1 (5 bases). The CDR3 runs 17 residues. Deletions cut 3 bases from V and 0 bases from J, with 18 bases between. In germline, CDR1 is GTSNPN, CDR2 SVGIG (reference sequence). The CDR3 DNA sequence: TGTGCCTGGAGCGGGGCGGGTCAATACCCTAGCAATCAGCCCCAGCATTTT. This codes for CAWSGAGQYPSNQPQHF.

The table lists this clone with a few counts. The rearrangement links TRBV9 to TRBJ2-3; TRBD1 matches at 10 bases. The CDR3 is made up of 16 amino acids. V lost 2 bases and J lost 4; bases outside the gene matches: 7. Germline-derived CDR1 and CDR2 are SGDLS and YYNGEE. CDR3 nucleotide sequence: TGTGCCAGCAGCGTGTCCGGGACAGGGGTGTCAGATACGCAGTATTTT. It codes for CASSVSGTGVSDTQYF.

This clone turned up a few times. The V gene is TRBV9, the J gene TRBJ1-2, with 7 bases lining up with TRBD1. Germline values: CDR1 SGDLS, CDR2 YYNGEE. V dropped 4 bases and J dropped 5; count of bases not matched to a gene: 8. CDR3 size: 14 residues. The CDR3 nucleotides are TGTGCCAGCAGCCCCCGACAGGGTTTATATGGCTACACCTTC. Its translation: CASSPRQGLYGYTF.